This T cell receptor beta chain derives from a study of T cells in Graves' hyperthyroidism and ophthalmopathy. Across the whole study: Initial diagnosis, before any treatment, was when peripheral blood was collected.

It was RNA transcripts that yielded the amplified TCR beta CDR3 regions. HTBI primers were used for first-round RT-PCR of the TCR CDR3. TCRdb reanalysed the multiplex PCR reads using MiXCR and keeps one entry per CDR3 protein. The sample gives almost 600,000 distinct CDR3 sequences, 11% to 15% of which show up once; around 5.4% is in the top ten. This clonotype came up many times. The CDR3 is 12 residues long. The V end lost 7 bases, the J end lost 5 bases, and 14 bases lay between the germline ends. Per germline, CDR1 GTSNPN and CDR2 SVGIG (reference sequence). Recently diagnosed hyperthyroidism of less than 2 months' duration affected patients aged 18 to 65. From more than 9.5 ml of fresh peripheral blood, PBMCs were isolated.

V gene TRBV30 combines with J gene TRBJ2-5; D unclear. The sample was blood. The receptor's source is a woman aged 25 to 39 with Graves' hyperthyroidism that later progressed to Graves' ophthalmopathy. CDR3 nucleotides: TGTGCCTCAAACTCCCTGGGCGAGACCCAGTACTTC. This sequence encodes CASNSLGETQYF.